This TCR beta chain derives from a study of beta chain features in type 1 diabetes. Study observations and caveats: Moderately but significantly shorter TCRB CDR3s were found in Type 1 diabetes patients in all four CD4+ subsets.

CDR1 is MNHNS, CDR2 SASEGT, per germline. This CDR3 is built from 14 residues. J gave up 3 bases and V 7 bases, and 6 bases lay outside the gene matches. This clone came up a few times. The target antigen is unknown. The entirety of the isolated RNA underwent reverse transcription, so expressed TCRB transcripts were sequenced. Data came from immunoSEQ multiplex PCR; TCRdb stores just in-frame clones and leaves some out. The table lists hundreds of thousands of clones, around 15% of them singletons. This rearrangement joins TRBV6-1 to TRBJ2-1, with 7 bases identical to TRBD2. The receptor comes from a young man with type 1 diabetes. Sequences were obtained from naive CD4+ T cells from blood. Here the CDR3 DNA reads TGTGCCAGCATCAAAGGGACTAACTACAATGAGCAGTTCTTC. Translating it yields CASIKGTNYNEQFF.